The subject of this entry is one T cell receptor beta chain. What it recognizes is unknown. The sample originates from a study of beta chain features in type 1 diabetes. Study results and limitations: VDJ junctions in type 1 diabetes patients carried more deletions and fewer insertions. The study found moderately but significantly shorter TCRB CDR3s in all four CD4+ subsets of Type 1 diabetes patients. Small HLA sub-analyses could not settle whether HLA shapes TCRB rearrangement.

Every bit of the isolated RNA underwent reverse transcription, so sequencing read expressed TCRB transcripts. Clones were sequenced by immunoSEQ multiplex PCR, and TCRdb holds only the in-frame ones, with some missing. The table has about 150,000 clones, approximately 8.1% seen once; the top ten hold 0.55% to 0.65%. Sorting with CD45RO/CCR7/CD25/CD127/CD95/CD27 yielded naive, central memory, regulatory and stem-like memory CD4+ cells. The CDR3 is made up of 15 amino acids. The V gene's germline CDR1 is SQVTM and CDR2 ANQGSEA. Germline trimming cut 4 bases from V and 4 bases from J; bases unmatched to any gene: 11.

The V and J genes are TRBV29-1 and TRBJ2-3; 7 positions agree with TRBD1. The sequenced sample consisted of central memory CD4+ T cells from blood. This TCR derives from a man aged 18 to 30 in good health. CDR3 sequence: CSVGLRQGWADTQYF. The CDR3 DNA reads as TGCAGCGTTGGTTTGAGACAGGGATGGGCAGATACGCAGTATTTT.